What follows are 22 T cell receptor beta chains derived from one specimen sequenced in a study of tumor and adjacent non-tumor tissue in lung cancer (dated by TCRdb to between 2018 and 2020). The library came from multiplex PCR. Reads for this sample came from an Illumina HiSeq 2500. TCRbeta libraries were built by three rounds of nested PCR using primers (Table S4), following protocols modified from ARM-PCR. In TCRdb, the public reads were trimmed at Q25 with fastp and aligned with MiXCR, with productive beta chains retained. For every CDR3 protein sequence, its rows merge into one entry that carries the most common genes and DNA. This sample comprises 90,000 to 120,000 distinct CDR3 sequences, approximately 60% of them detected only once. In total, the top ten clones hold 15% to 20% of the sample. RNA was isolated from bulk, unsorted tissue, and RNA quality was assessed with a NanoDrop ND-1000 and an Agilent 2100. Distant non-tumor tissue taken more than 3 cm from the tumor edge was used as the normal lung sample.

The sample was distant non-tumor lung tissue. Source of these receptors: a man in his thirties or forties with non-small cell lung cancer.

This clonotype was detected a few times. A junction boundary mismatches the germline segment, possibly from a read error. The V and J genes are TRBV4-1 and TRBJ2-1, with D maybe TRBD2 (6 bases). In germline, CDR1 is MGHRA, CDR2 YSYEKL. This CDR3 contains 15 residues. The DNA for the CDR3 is TGCGCCAGCAGCTATAATAGCGGCTCCTACAATGAGCAACTCTTC. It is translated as CASSYNSGSYNEQLF.

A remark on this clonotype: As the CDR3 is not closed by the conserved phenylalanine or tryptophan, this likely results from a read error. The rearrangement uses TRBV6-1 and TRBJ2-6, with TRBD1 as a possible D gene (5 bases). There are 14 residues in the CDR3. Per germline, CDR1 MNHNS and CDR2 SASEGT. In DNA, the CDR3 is TGTGCCAGCAGTGTTGACTCTGGGGCCACCGTCCTGACTCTC. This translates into CASSVDSGATVLTL.

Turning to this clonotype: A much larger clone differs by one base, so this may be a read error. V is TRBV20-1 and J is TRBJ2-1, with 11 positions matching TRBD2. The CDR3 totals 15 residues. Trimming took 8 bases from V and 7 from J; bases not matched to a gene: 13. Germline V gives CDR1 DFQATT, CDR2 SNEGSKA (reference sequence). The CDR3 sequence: CSTNPASGGLNEQFF. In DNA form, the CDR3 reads TGCAGTACTAACCCGGCTAGCGGGGGGCTGAATGAGCAGTTCTTC.

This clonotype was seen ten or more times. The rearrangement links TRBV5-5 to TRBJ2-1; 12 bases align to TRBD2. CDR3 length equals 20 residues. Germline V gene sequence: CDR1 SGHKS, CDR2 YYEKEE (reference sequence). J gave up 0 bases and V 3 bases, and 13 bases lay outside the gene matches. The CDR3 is CASSSLTGTSGFSSYNEQFF. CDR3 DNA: TGTGCCAGCAGCTCCTTAACCGGGACTAGCGGGTTCAGCTCCTACAATGAGCAGTTCTTC.

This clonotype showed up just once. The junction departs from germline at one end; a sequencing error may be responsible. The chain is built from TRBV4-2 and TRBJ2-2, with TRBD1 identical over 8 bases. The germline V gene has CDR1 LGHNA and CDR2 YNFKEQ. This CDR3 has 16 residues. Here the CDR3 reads CASSQRTGINTGELFF. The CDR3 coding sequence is TGTGCCAGCAGCCAAAGGACAGGGATTAACACCGGGGAGCTGTTCTTT.

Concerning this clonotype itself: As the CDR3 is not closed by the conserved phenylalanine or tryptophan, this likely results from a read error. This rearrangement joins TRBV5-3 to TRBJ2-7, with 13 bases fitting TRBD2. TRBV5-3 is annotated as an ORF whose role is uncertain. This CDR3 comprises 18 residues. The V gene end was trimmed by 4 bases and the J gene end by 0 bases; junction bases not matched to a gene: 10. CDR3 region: CARSQGLAGAPSSYEQYI. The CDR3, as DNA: TGTGCCAGAAGCCAAGGACTAGCGGGGGCGCCAAGCTCCTACGAGCAGTACATC.

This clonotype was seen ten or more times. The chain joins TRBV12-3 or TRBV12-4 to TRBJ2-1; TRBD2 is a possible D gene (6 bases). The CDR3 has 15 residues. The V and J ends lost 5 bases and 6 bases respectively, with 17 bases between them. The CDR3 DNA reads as TGTGCCAGCAGTAGACTAGAGGGTGGAGGCAATGAGCAGTTCTTC. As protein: CASSRLEGGGNEQFF.

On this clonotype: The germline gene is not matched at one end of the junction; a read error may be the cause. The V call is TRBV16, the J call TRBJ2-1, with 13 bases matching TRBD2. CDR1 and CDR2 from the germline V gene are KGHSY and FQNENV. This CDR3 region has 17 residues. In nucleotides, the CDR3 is TGTCCCAGCAGCCAAGCAGAACTAGCGGGGGGGTACCATAAGCAGTTCTTC. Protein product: CPSSQAELAGGYHKQFF.

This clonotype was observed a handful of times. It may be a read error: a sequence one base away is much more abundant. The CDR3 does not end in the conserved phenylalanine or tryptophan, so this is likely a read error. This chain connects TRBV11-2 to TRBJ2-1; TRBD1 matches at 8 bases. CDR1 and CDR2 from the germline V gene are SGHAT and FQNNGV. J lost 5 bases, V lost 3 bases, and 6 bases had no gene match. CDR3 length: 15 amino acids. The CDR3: CASSFRQGIHNEQFL. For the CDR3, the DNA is TGTGCCAGCAGCTTTCGACAGGGGATTCACAATGAGCAGTTCCTC.

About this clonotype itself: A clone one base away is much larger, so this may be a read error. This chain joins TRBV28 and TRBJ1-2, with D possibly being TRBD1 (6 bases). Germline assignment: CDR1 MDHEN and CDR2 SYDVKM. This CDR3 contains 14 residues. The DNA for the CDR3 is TGTGTCAGCAGTTTCCACGGGACACTGTTCGGCTACACCTTC. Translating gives CVSSFHGTLFGYTF.

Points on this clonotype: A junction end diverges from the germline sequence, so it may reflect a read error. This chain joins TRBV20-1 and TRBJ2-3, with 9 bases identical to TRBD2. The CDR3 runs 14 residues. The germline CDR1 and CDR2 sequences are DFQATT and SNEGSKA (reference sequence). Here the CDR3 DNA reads TGCAATGCTGCCGGTGGACTAGCGTTGGATACGCAGTATTTT. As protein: CNAAGGLALDTQYF.

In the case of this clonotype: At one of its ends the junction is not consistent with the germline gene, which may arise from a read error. The DNA for the CDR3 is TGCAGTGCCCCAAGCCAGGGGGCGAACACCCGGGAGTTGTTTTTT. This encodes CSAPSQGANTRELFF. V gene TRBV20-1 combines with J gene TRBJ2-2; the match to TRBD1 covers 8 bases. Germline V lookup: CDR1 DFQATT, CDR2 SNEGSKA (reference sequence). There are 15 residues in the CDR3.

CDR3: CASRFRRGGRGETQYF. CDR3 bases: TGTGCCAGCAGATTCAGGAGGGGGGGGAGGGGAGAGACCCAGTACTTC. The J gene is TRBJ2-5, the V gene TRBV5-6; possible D gene TRBD2, 7 bases. This CDR3 has 16 residues. CDR1 is SGHDT, CDR2 YYEEEE, per germline. V shed 5 bases and J shed 4 bases, with 21 bases lying between them.

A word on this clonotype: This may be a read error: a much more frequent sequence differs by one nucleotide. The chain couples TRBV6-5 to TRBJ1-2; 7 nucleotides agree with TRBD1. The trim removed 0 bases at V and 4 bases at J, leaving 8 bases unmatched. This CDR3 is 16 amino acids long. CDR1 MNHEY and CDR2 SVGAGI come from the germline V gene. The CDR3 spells CASSYSARWDSYGYTF. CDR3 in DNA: TGTGCCAGCAGTTACTCCGCAAGGTGGGACAGCTATGGCTACACCTTC.

The CDR3 spells CSASTLGAEAFF. Written as DNA, the CDR3 is TGCAGCGCTTCCACACTGGGGGCCGAAGCTTTCTTT. This chain uses TRBV29-1 with TRBJ1-1, with a weak D call TRBD1 (6 bases). Germline CDR1 reads SQVTM; CDR2 reads ANQGSEA. V was pared by 7 bases and J by 8 bases, with 17 bases between. The CDR3 covers 12 residues.

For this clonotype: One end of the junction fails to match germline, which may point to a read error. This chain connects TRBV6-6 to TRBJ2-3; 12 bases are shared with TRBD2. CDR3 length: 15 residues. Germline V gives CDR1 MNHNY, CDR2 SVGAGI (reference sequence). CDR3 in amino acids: CVSRVTSGGPDTQYF. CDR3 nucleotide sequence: TGTGTCAGCAGAGTTACTAGCGGGGGGCCCGATACGCAGTATTTT.

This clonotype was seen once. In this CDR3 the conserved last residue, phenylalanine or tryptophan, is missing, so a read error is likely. DNA of the CDR3: TGTGCCAGCGGTCTTATGAGGATTGGACTAGCGGAGGCCTACGAGCAGTACCTC. It translates to CASGLMRIGLAEAYEQYL. The V and J genes are TRBV11-2 and TRBJ2-7, with 10 bases lining up with TRBD2. The trim removed 8 bases at V and 2 bases at J, leaving 18 bases unmatched. The CDR3 is 18 amino acids. In germline, CDR1 is SGHAT, CDR2 FQNNGV.

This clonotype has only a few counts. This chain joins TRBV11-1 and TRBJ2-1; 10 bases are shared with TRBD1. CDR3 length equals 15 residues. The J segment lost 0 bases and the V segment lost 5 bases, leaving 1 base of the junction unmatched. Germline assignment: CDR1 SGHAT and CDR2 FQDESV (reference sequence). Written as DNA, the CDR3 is TGTGCCAGCAGCAGGGACAGGGGCTCCTACAATGAGCAGTTCTTC. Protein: CASSRDRGSYNEQFF.

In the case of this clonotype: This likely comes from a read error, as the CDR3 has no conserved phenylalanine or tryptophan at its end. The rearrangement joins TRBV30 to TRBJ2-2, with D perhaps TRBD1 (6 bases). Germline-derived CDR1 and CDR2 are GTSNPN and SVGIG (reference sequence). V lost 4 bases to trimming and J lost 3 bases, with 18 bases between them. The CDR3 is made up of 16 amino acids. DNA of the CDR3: TGTGCCTGGAAGCCCCTCTGGGGGCTTGACACCGGGGAGCTGTTTATT. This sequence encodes CAWKPLWGLDTGELFI.

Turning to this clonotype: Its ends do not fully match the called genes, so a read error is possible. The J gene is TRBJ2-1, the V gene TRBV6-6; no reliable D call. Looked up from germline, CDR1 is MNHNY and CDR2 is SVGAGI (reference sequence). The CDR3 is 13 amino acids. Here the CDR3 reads CASAGSSYSEQFF. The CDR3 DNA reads TGTGCCAGTGCAGGCAGCTCCTACAGTGAGCAGTTCTTC.

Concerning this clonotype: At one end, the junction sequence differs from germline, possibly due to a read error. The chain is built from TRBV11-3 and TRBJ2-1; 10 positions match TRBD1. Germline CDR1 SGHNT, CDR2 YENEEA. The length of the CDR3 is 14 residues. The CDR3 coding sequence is TGTACCAGCAGCCTCGGGACAGGGGTCTATGTGCGGTTGTTC. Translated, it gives CTSSLGTGVYVRLF.

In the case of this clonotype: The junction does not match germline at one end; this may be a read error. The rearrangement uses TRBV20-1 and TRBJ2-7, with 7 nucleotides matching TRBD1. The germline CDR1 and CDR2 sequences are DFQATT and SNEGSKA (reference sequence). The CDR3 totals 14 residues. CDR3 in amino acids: CNADRQGLRDEQYF. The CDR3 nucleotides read TGCAATGCTGATCGACAGGGCTTGCGAGACGAGCAGTACTTC.